Below, 25 T cell receptor beta chains from the same sample are listed, as sequenced in a study of cytomegalovirus exposure and HLA in healthy donors. A multiplex PCR was run with 60 Vbeta primers and 13 Jbeta primers. Data came from immunoSEQ multiplex PCR; TCRdb stores just in-frame clones and leaves some out. This table holds more than 90,000 clones, about 86% found once. The sequenced sample consisted of PBMCs. These receptor sequences come from a woman in her sixties or seventies in good health and CMV-seropositive.

This clone was seen only a few times. The chain recombines TRBV7-8 with TRBJ1-4; no clear D. This CDR3 is 16 amino acids long. Germline lookup yields CDR1 SGHVS and CDR2 FQNEAQ. Trimming took off 5 bases at V and 4 bases at J, with 17 bases between the two ends. Written as DNA, the CDR3 is TGTGCCAGCAGCCCCCTAACCGGGTTCCTTAATGAAAAACTGTTTTTT. The encoded protein is CASSPLTGFLNEKLFF.

Concerning this clone itself: The junction differs from germline at one of its ends, possibly a read error. The chain is built from TRBV19 and TRBJ1-3; a possible D gene is TRBD1 (6 bases). There are 12 residues in the CDR3. CDR1 and CDR2 from the germline V gene are LNHDA and SQIVND (reference sequence). As DNA, the CDR3 is TGTGCCAGTAGTATAGAGGGGGCCAAAGTGCATTTT. Its protein product is CASSIEGAKVHF.

The chain couples TRBV30 to TRBJ1-4; tentative D call: TRBD1 (5 bases). Trimming cost V 1 base and J 2 bases, with 14 bases left between them. This CDR3 region has 16 residues. Germline values: CDR1 GTSNPN, CDR2 SVGIG (reference sequence). CDR3 coding DNA: TGTGCCTGGAGTGGGGGGAGGAGGCGGACTAATGAAAAACTGTTTTTT. Encoded protein: CAWSGGRRRTNEKLFF.

This chain links TRBV7-9 with TRBJ1-4; TRBD1 is a possible D gene (5 bases). The length of the CDR3 is 15 residues. Germline CDR1 is SEHNR and CDR2 is FQNEAQ (reference sequence). V shed 3 bases and J shed 7 bases, with 15 bases lying between them. The CDR3 protein is CASSFVTGGGEKLFF. CDR3 DNA: TGTGCCAGCAGCTTCGTTACGGGCGGGGGTGAAAAACTGTTTTTT.

This rearrangement joins TRBV30 to TRBJ1-2; TRBD1 matches at 9 bases. The CDR3 length is 16 residues. Trimming cost V 1 base and J 5 bases; bases outside gene matches: 11. CDR1 is GTSNPN, CDR2 SVGIG, per germline (reference sequence). The CDR3, as DNA: TGTGCCTGGAGTGCGAAACAGGGGGCGCGGGGGTATGGCTACACCTTC. It translates to CAWSAKQGARGYGYTF.

The chain joins TRBV30 to TRBJ1-5; 8 nucleotides match TRBD1. Trimming removed 2 bases from V and 4 bases from J; junction bases left unmatched: 10. CDR3 size: 16 residues. CDR1 is GTSNPN, CDR2 SVGIG, per germline (reference sequence). CDR3 in DNA: TGTGCCTGGAGTCCTTGGACAGGGAGAGGGAATCAGCCCCAGCATTTT. Its protein is CAWSPWTGRGNQPQHF.

The V gene is TRBV29-1, the J gene TRBJ2-2; D may be TRBD2 (7 bases). CDR3 length equals 15 residues. From germline, CDR1 is SQVTM and CDR2 ANQGSEA. V lost 6 bases and J 1 base, leaving 15 bases between the germline ends. CDR3 sequence reads: CSVQGGRGNTGELFF. Written as DNA, the CDR3 is TGCAGCGTCCAAGGGGGGAGGGGGAACACCGGGGAGCTGTTTTTT.

The chain recombines TRBV9 with TRBJ2-1; D gene ambiguous. CDR3 length: 14 residues. The V end lost 3 bases, the J end lost 2 bases, and 9 bases lay between the germline ends. CDR1 is SGDLS, CDR2 YYNGEE, per germline. The CDR3 coding sequence is TGTGCCAGCAGCGCCTACGGAGCCTACAATGAGCAGTTCTTC. This encodes CASSAYGAYNEQFF.

The genes are TRBV10-3 and TRBJ2-1; 8 bases are a match to TRBD2. Germline-derived CDR1 and CDR2 are ENHRY and SYGVKD. This CDR3 is built from 16 residues. V shed 4 bases and J 7 bases; nucleotides not matched to a gene: 12. The CDR3 nucleotides read TGTGCCATCAGTGCCGTTCTCGGGACTAGTTCTAATGAGCAGTTCTTC. It is translated as CAISAVLGTSSNEQFF.

CDR3 coding DNA: TGTGCCAGCAGCCAGGGACTCAGTGGAAACACCATATATTTT. The encoded protein is CASSQGLSGNTIYF. The rearrangement uses TRBV9 and TRBJ1-3; tentatively, D is TRBD1 (5 bases). Trimming stripped 4 bases from V and 3 bases from J, with 11 bases between. Germline loops: CDR1 SGDLS, CDR2 YYNGEE. The CDR3 is 14 amino acids. The full variable domain, in which reference TRBV9 and TRBJ1-3 provide the parts outside the CDR3, is DSGVTQTPKHLITATGQRVTLRCSPRSGDLSVYWYQQSLDQGLQFLIQYYNGEERAKGNILERFSAQQFPDLHSELNLSSLELGDSALYFCASSQGLSGNTIYFGEGSWLTVV.

J is TRBJ1-5 and V is TRBV11-1; TRBD1 agrees at 7 bases. V lost 4 bases and J lost 2; bases outside the gene matches: 2. CDR1 and CDR2 from the germline V gene are SGHAT and FQDESV (reference sequence). The CDR3 extends over 14 amino acids. CDR3 sequence (DNA): TGTGCCAGCAGCTCCACAGGGGGCAATCAGCCCCAGCATTTT. It specifies CASSSTGGNQPQHF.

This chain uses TRBV6-6 with TRBJ2-1; the match to TRBD2 covers 9 bases. The CDR3 consists of 13 residues. Unmatched junction bases numbered 4, after V lost 5 bases and J lost 8 bases. Germline V gene lookup returns CDR1 MNHNY and CDR2 SVGAGI (reference sequence). The CDR3 reads CASSARTSDEQFF. CDR3 coding DNA: TGTGCCAGCAGTGCACGGACTAGCGATGAGCAGTTCTTC.

As regards this clone: This CDR3 is also generated by other DNA sequences in the sample. The chain combines TRBV18 with TRBJ1-1; possibly TRBD1 for D (5 bases). The germline V gene encodes CDR1 KGHSH and CDR2 LQKENI. The CDR3 extends over 14 amino acids. V gave up 3 bases and J gave up 2 bases, with 10 bases separating them. The CDR3 DNA reads TGTGCCAGCTCACCCTCGGGGGTTAACACTGAAGCTTTCTTT. Translation: CASSPSGVNTEAFF.

There are a few counts of this clone. This chain uses TRBV6-6 with TRBJ2-1; 12 nucleotides agree with TRBD2. Unmatched junction bases numbered 4, after V lost 10 bases and J lost 0 bases. Germline V gene data show CDR1 as MNHNY and CDR2 as SVGAGI (reference sequence). The CDR3 covers 15 residues. The CDR3 coding sequence is TGTGCCACTTCTAGCGGGAGGGCCTCCTACAATGAGCAGTTCTTC. It specifies CATSSGRASYNEQFF.

The genes are TRBV5-8 and TRBJ2-2; D might be TRBD1 (7 bases). The CDR3 consists of 16 residues. V gave up 3 bases and J gave up 1 base, with 13 bases separating them. CDR1 and CDR2 from the germline V gene are SGHTS and YDEGEE. The CDR3: CASSSGDSWNTGELFF. The CDR3 coding sequence is TGTGCCAGCAGCTCGGGGGACAGCTGGAACACCGGGGAGCTGTTTTTT.

The rearrangement joins TRBV4-1 to TRBJ2-3; D gene unclear. Trimming took off 2 bases at V and 6 bases at J, with 15 bases between the two ends. The germline V gene has CDR1 MGHRA and CDR2 YSYEKL. The CDR3 runs 15 residues. CDR3 in amino acids: CASSQRGTALDTQYF. DNA for the CDR3: TGCGCCAGCAGCCAACGTGGTACAGCTTTGGATACGCAGTATTTT.

Ten or more counts support this clone. The chain has TRBV5-1 and TRBJ2-7, with 7 positions matching TRBD2. This CDR3 is built from 15 residues. V trimming: 3 bases; J trimming: 6 bases; junction bases outside the gene matches: 12. The germline V gene has CDR1 SGHRS and CDR2 YFSETQ. The CDR3 DNA reads as TGCGCCAGCAGCTCGAGGGTAGCGGGTTCGGTCGAGCAGTACTTC. As protein: CASSSRVAGSVEQYF. The variable domain in full, with the rest retrieved from reference TRBV5-1 and TRBJ2-7, is KAGVTQTPRYLIKTRGQQVTLSCSPISGHRSVSWYQQTPGQGLQFLFEYFSETQRNKGNFPGRFSGRQFSNSRSEMNVSTLELGDSALYLCASSSRVAGSVEQYFGPGTRLTVT.

The chain has TRBV5-1 and TRBJ1-4, with D possibly matching TRBD1 (6 bases). The V gene lost 4 bases and the J gene lost 8 bases, with 15 bases spanning the gap. The germline CDR1 and CDR2 sequences are SGHRS and YFSETQ. There are 14 residues in the CDR3. CDR3 in DNA: TGCGCCAGCAGCACGGCAGGGGATAGCGAAAAACTGTTTTTT. This translates into CASSTAGDSEKLFF.

V gene TRBV19 combines with J gene TRBJ1-6; D possibly corresponds to TRBD1 (5 bases). Germline loops: CDR1 LNHDA, CDR2 SQIVND (reference sequence). This CDR3 is 15 amino acids long. V lost 3 bases to trimming and J lost 3 bases, with 9 bases between them. The DNA for the CDR3 is TGTGCCAGTAGTATCGGAACAGGCTATAATTCACCCCTCCACTTT. This gives the protein CASSIGTGYNSPLHF.

J is TRBJ1-1 and V is TRBV10-2; unclear D gene. The CDR3 is 14 amino acids. Trimming removed 6 bases at V and 1 base at J, with 12 bases between. CDR1 WSHSY and CDR2 SAAADI come from the germline V gene. CDR3 sequence: CASSTPDTNTEAFF. CDR3 in DNA: TGCGCCAGCAGCACCCCAGACACGAACACTGAAGCTTTCTTT.

This chain joins TRBV7-6 and TRBJ2-5; 7 positions agree with TRBD2. Looked up from germline, CDR1 is SGHVS and CDR2 is FNYEAQ. V trimming: 1 base; J trimming: 0 bases; junction bases outside the gene matches: 2. The CDR3 is 15 residues long. CDR3: CASSLGGSNQETQYF. Written as DNA, the CDR3 is TGTGCCAGCAGCTTAGGCGGGAGTAACCAAGAGACCCAGTACTTC.

This chain uses TRBV7-6 with TRBJ2-1, with a tentative D call TRBD1 (6 bases). Germline V gene lookup returns CDR1 SGHVS and CDR2 FNYEAQ. The CDR3 is 16 residues long. Trimming shortened V by 5 bases and J by 7 bases, and 21 bases separated the two germline ends. The CDR3 DNA follows: TGTGCCAGCAGCCCCCGGGACAACAACTTGGGTAATGAGCAGTTCTTC. Protein: CASSPRDNNLGNEQFF. The full variable domain, completed using reference TRBV7-6 and TRBJ2-1, is GAGVSQSPRYKVTKRGQDVALRCDPISGHVSLYWYRQALGQGPEFLTYFNYEAQQDKSGLPNDRFSAERPEGSISTLTIQRTEQRDSAMYRCASSPRDNNLGNEQFFGPGTRLTVL.

On this clone: At one end the junction does not follow the germline gene, possibly because of a read error. The rearrangement joins TRBV7-3 to TRBJ2-1; a weak D match, TRBD1 (6 bases). The CDR3 consists of 15 residues. The germline V gene has CDR1 SGHTA and CDR2 FQGTGA. The CDR3 bases are TGTTCCAGCAGCTCGCCAACCGGGACATCCAATGAGCAGTTCTTC. Its protein is CSSSSPTGTSNEQFF.

The CDR3 coding sequence is TGTGCCACCAGCACTAGCGGGAATAATATTAACACCGGGGAGCTGTTTTTT. Protein sequence: CATSTSGNNINTGELFF. The chain links TRBV15 to TRBJ2-2, with 9 bases fitting TRBD2. The junction had 8 bases not matched to a gene; V was cut back by 4 bases and J by 2 bases. Germline assignment: CDR1 LNHNV and CDR2 YYDKDF (reference sequence). This CDR3 spans 17 amino acids.

This clone was seen only a few times. The chain is built from TRBV19 and TRBJ2-7, with 8 nucleotides matching TRBD2. CDR1 and CDR2 (germline): LNHDA, SQIVND (reference sequence). The CDR3 has 14 residues. Germline trimming cut 5 bases from V and 0 bases from J; bases unmatched to any gene: 3. CDR3 protein: CASSWTSSSYEQYF. The CDR3 DNA reads TGTGCCAGTAGTTGGACTAGCAGCTCCTACGAGCAGTACTTC.